The clone carrying this T cell receptor (beta chain) is medium-sized within its sample. This beta chain represents an off-target read in a library built for alpha chains; its size is of limited meaning. V lost 6 bases to trimming and J lost 4 bases, with 10 bases between them. CDR1 and CDR2 from the germline V gene are SQVTM and ANQGSEA. This CDR3 contains 11 residues. cDNA was made from roughly 470 ng RNA using alpha and beta constant primers. Each of the alpha and beta chains got its own library through chain-specific third strand synthesis with indices. TCRdb itself ran the 5' RACE reads through MiXCR, one entry per CDR3 protein. The sample holds around 8,300 distinct CDR3 sequences, more than 6.5% seen once. The data were taken from a study of HIV-infected patients and healthy controls. Roughly three months, about 14 weeks, into antiretroviral therapy, follow-up blood was collected. All unsorted peripheral T cells were captured because whole blood was used without fractionation.

The V call is TRBV29-1, the J call TRBJ2-7; D is ambiguous. The sample here was blood, taken during antiretroviral therapy. This TCR was sampled from an adult with HIV infection. This CDR3 is CSVPDGYEQYF. The CDR3 DNA is TGCAGCGTCCCGGACGGTTACGAGCAGTACTTC.